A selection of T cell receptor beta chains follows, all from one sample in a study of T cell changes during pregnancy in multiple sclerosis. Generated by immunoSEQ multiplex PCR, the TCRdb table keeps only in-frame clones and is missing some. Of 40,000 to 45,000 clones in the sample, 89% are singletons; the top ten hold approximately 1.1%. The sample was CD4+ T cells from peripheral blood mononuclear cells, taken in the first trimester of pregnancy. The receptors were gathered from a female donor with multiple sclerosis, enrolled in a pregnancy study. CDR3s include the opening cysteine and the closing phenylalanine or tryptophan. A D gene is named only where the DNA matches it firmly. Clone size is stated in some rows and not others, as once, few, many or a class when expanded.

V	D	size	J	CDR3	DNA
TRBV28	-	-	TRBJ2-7	CASSYPGGAYEQYF	TGTGCCAGCAGTTACCCCGGAGGGGCCTACGAGCAGTACTTC
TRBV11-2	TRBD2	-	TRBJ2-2	CASSLVGGGLADTGELFF	TGTGCCAGCAGCTTAGTTGGCGGTGGACTAGCGGACACCGGGGAGCTGTTTTTT
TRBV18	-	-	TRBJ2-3	CASPRGGTDTQYF	TGTGCCAGCCCACGGGGAGGCACAGATACGCAGTATTTT
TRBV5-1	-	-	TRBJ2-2	CASSLDSAGGELFF	TGCGCCAGCAGCTTGGATAGCGCGGGCGGGGAGCTGTTTTTT
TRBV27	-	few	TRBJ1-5	CASSLYQGHQPQHF	TGTGCCAGCAGTTTATATCAGGGGCATCAGCCCCAGCATTTT
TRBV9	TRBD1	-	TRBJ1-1	CASSLQGASEAFF	TGTGCCAGCAGCCTACAGGGGGCGAGTGAAGCTTTCTTT
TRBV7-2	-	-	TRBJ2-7	CASSLLTRTGGTEQYF	TGTGCCAGCAGCTTACTCACCCGGACAGGAGGGACCGAGCAGTACTTC
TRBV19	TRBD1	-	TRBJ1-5	CASSSPGQVLNQPQHF	TGTGCCAGTAGTTCCCCCGGACAGGTGCTCAATCAGCCCCAGCATTTT
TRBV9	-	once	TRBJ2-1	CASSGYYEQFF	TGTGCCAGCAGCGGTTATTATGAGCAGTTCTTC
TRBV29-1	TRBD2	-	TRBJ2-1	CSVAAGEQHYNEQFF	TGCAGCGTTGCGGCGGGAGAGCAACACTACAATGAGCAGTTCTTC
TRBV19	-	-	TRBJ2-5	CASSISRRQETQYF	TGTGCCAGTAGTATTTCCAGGCGCCAAGAGACCCAGTACTTC
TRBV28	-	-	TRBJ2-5	CASSLVPGSGQETQYF	TGTGCCAGCAGTTTAGTTCCAGGTAGCGGCCAAGAGACCCAGTACTTC
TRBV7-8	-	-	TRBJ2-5	CASSLGQVKETQYF	TGTGCCAGCAGCTTAGGACAGGTTAAAGAGACCCAGTACTTC
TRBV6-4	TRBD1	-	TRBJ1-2	CASSDRSGGDNYGYTF	TGTGCCAGCAGTGACAGGTCAGGGGGCGATAACTATGGCTACACCTTC
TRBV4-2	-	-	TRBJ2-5	CASSLEREGTQYF	TGTGCCAGCAGCCTGGAGAGGGAAGGGACCCAGTACTTC
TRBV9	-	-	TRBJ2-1	CASSVSLSYNEQFF	TGTGCCAGCAGCGTTAGCCTATCCTACAATGAGCAGTTCTTC
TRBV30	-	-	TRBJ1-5	CAWSVGRGTRQPQHF	TGTGCCTGGAGTGTAGGCAGGGGAACTCGTCAGCCCCAGCATTTT
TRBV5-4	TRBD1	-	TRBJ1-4	CASSLDKTGSNEKLFF	TGTGCCAGCAGCTTGGATAAGACAGGGAGTAATGAAAAACTGTTTTTT
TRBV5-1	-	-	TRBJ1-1	CASSATDEAFF	TGCGCCAGCAGCGCGACAGATGAAGCTTTCTTT
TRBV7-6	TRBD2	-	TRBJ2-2	CASTSPVGRADGELFF	TGTGCCAGCACTTCGCCTGTCGGGAGGGCGGACGGGGAGCTGTTTTTT
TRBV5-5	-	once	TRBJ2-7	CASSLMGGPYEQYF	TGTGCCAGCAGCTTGATGGGGGGTCCCTACGAGCAGTACTTC
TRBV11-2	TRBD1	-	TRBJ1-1	CASSSHRGNLKNTEAFF	TGTGCCAGCAGCTCCCACAGGGGAAACTTGAAGAACACTGAAGCTTTCTTT
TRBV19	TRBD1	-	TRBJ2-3	CASSIMGQATDTQYF	TGTGCCAGTAGTATTATGGGACAGGCTACAGATACGCAGTATTTT
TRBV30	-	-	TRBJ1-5	CAWKPTGSNQPQHF	TGTGCCTGGAAACCCACAGGTAGCAATCAGCCCCAGCATTTT
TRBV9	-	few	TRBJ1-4	CASSVLGRPNEKLFF	TGTGCCAGCAGCGTATTGGGCCGGCCGAATGAAAAACTGTTTTTT
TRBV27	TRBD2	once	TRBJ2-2	CASSLRTSGRGTGELFF	TGTGCCAGCAGTTTAAGGACTAGCGGGAGAGGCACCGGGGAGCTGTTTTTT
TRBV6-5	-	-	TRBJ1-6	CASSRGGRVGSPLHF	TGTGCCAGCAGCCGGGGGGGTCGCGTGGGGTCACCCCTCCACTTT
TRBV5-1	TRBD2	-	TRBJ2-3	CASSYTSGNPGTDTQYF	TGCGCCAGCAGTTACACTAGCGGGAACCCTGGCACAGATACGCAGTATTTT
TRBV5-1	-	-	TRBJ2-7	CASSLDFGQPYEQYF	TGCGCCAGCAGCTTGGATTTCGGACAGCCCTACGAGCAGTACTTC
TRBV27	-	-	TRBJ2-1	CASSLDPAGSSYNEQFF	TGTGCCAGCAGTTTAGACCCGGCAGGAAGCTCCTACAATGAGCAGTTCTTC
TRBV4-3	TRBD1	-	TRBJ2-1	CASSQDWYRGQNNEQFF	TGCGCCAGCAGCCAAGATTGGTACAGGGGGCAAAACAATGAGCAGTTCTTC
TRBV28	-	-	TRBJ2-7	CASSSGHVTYEQYF	TGTGCCAGCAGTTCGGGACACGTCACCTACGAGCAGTACTTC
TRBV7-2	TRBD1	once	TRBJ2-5	CASSLAQQGGWPQYF	TGTGCCAGCAGCTTAGCACAACAGGGGGGTTGGCCCCAGTACTTC
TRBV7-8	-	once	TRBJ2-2	CASSLGTTNTGELFF	TGTGCCAGCAGCTTAGGGACAACGAACACCGGGGAGCTGTTTTTT
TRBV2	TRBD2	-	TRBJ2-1	CASRRYSGRTGNEQFF	TGTGCCAGCAGGAGGTATAGCGGGAGGACGGGCAATGAGCAGTTCTTC
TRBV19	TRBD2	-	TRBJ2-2	CASKLAGYTGELFF	TGTGCCAGTAAGCTAGCGGGTTATACCGGGGAGCTGTTTTTT
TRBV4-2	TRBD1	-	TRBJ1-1	CASSHGQGALRAEAFF	TGTGCCAGCAGCCATGGACAGGGGGCGCTGAGAGCTGAAGCTTTCTTT
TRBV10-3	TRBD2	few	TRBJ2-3	CAISGLVADTQYF	TGTGCCATCAGCGGACTAGTTGCAGATACGCAGTATTTT
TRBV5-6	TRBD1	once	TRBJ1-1	CASSSVGQGANTEAFF	TGTGCCAGCAGTTCAGTGGGACAGGGCGCGAACACTGAAGCTTTCTTT
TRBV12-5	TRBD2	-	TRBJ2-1	CASGLAGVNEQFF	TGTGCTAGTGGGCTAGCGGGAGTCAATGAGCAGTTCTTC
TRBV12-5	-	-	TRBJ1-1	CASGLVLGGGREGANTEAFF	TGTGCTAGTGGTTTGGTACTCGGTGGGGGCAGGGAAGGGGCTAACACTGAAGCTTTCTTT
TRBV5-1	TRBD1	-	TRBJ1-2	CASSLGTGDGYTF	TGCGCCAGCAGCTTGGGGACAGGGGATGGCTACACCTTC
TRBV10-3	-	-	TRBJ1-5	CAIGGGSNQPQHF	TGTGCCATCGGCGGCGGCTCCAATCAGCCCCAGCATTTT
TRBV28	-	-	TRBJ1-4	CASSFGGRTGNEKLFF	TGTGCCAGCAGTTTTGGCGGGCGGACGGGTAATGAAAAACTGTTTTTT
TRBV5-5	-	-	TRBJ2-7	CASSWAGISYEQYF	TGTGCCAGCAGCTGGGCAGGGATCTCCTACGAGCAGTACTTC
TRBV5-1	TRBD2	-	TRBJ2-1	CASSFPSGDNEQFF	TGCGCCAGCAGCTTTCCTAGCGGGGACAATGAGCAGTTCTTC
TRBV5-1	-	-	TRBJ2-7	CASNPLPTNEQYF	TGCGCCAGCAACCCACTACCTACAAACGAGCAGTACTTC
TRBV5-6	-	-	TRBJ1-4	CASSLTGLKLFF	TGTGCCAGCAGCTTGACAGGGTTAAAACTGTTTTTT
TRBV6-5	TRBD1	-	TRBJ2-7	CASKPGQETYEQYF	TGTGCCAGCAAGCCGGGACAGGAGACCTACGAGCAGTACTTC
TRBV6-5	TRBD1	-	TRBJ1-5	CASSWTGDSNQPQHF	TGTGCCAGCAGTTGGACAGGGGATAGCAATCAGCCCCAGCATTTT
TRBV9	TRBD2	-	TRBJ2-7	CASSVAPGDYSYEQYF	TGTGCCAGCAGCGTAGCACCGGGGGACTATTCCTACGAGCAGTACTTC
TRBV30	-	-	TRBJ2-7	CAWNRAYEQYF	TGTGCCTGGAACAGGGCTTACGAGCAGTACTTC
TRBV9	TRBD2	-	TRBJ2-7	CASSVDGLAGEQYF	TGTGCCAGCAGCGTAGACGGACTAGCAGGCGAGCAGTACTTC
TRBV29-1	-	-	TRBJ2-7	CSVRPRGGGGKSQLNEQYF	TGCAGCGTTCGGCCTCGGGGTGGGGGAGGAAAATCCCAGCTCAACGAGCAGTACTTC
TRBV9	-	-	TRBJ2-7	CASSVATQTGSLYYEQYF	TGTGCCAGCAGCGTAGCTACCCAGACAGGCTCCCTTTACTACGAGCAGTACTTC
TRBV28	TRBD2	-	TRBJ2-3	CASRESGGVDTQYF	TGTGCCAGCAGAGAAAGCGGGGGGGTAGATACGCAGTATTTT
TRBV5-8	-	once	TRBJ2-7	CASSPGLHYEQYF	TGTGCCAGCAGCCCGGGACTCCACTACGAGCAGTACTTC
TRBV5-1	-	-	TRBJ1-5	CASSPGLYSNQPQHF	TGCGCCAGCAGCCCGGGACTTTATAGCAATCAGCCCCAGCATTTT
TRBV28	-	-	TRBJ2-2	CASREGSGGELFF	TGTGCCAGCAGGGAAGGGAGTGGCGGGGAGCTGTTTTTT
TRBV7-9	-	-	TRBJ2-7	CASSPGGLSYEQYF	TGTGCCAGCAGCCCCGGGGGACTCTCCTACGAGCAGTACTTC